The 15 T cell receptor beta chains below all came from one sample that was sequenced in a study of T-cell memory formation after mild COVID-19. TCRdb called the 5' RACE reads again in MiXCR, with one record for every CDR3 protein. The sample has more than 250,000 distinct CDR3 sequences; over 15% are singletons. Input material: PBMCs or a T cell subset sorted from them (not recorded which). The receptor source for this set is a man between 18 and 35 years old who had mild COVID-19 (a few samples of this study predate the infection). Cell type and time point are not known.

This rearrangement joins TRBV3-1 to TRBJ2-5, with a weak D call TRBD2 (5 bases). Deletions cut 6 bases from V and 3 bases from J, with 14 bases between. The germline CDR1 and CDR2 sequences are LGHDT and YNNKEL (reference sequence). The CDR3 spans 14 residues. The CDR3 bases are TGTGCCAGCAGTCCTTCGGGGTATGAAGAGACCCAGTACTTC. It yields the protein CASSPSGYEETQYF.

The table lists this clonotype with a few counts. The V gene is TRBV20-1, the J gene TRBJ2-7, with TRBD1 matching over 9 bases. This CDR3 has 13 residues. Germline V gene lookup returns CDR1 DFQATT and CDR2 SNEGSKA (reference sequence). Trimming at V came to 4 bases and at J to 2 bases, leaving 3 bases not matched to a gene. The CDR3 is CSAIGQGTYEQYV. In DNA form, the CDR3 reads TGCAGTGCTATCGGACAGGGGACCTACGAGCAGTACGTC.

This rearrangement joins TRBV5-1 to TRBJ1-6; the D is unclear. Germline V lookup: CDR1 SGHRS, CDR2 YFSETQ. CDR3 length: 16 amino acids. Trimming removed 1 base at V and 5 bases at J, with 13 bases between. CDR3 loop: CASSLTTRVNNSPLHF. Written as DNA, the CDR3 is TGCGCCAGCAGCTTGACTACCCGCGTTAATAATTCACCCCTCCACTTT.

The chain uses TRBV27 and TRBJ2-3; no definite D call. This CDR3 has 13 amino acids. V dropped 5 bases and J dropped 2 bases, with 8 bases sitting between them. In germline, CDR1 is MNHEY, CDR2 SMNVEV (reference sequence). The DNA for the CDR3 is TGTGCCAGCAGTGATTTCCACACAGATACGCAGTATTTT. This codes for CASSDFHTDTQYF.

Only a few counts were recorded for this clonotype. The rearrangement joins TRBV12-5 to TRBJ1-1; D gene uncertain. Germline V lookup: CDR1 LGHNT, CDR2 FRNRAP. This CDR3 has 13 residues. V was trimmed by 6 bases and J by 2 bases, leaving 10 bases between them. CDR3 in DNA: TGTGCTAGTGGAAAGGACTCTAACACTGAAGCTTTCTTT. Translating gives CASGKDSNTEAFF.

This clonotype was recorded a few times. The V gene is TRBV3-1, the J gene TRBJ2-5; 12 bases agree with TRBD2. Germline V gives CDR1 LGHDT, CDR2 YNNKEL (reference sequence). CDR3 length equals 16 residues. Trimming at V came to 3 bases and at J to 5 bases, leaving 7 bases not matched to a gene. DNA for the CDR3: TGTGCCAGCAGCCAGGGTCTAGCGGGGGGGCCGGAGACCCAGTACTTC. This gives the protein CASSQGLAGGPETQYF.

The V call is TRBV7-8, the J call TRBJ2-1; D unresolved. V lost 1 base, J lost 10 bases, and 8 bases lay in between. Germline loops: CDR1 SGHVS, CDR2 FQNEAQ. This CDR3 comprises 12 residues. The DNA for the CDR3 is TGTGCCAGCAGCTTAGGCAGCCTAGAGCAGTTCTTC. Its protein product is CASSLGSLEQFF. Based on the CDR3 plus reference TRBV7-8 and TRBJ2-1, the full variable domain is GAGVSQSPRYKVAKRGQDVALRCDPISGHVSLFWYQQALGQGPEFLTYFQNEAQLDKSGLPSDRFFAERPEGSVSTLKIQRTQQEDSAVYLCASSLGSLEQFFGPGTRLTVL.

The CDR3 sequence: CASSNRQGGLGYGYTF. In DNA, the CDR3 is TGTGCCAGCAGTAACCGACAGGGTGGGTTAGGCTATGGCTACACCTTC. The genes are TRBV6-5 and TRBJ1-2, with 7 bases matching TRBD1. After removal of 5 bases from V and 4 bases from J, the junction contained 13 bases not matched to a gene. The CDR3 runs 16 residues. CDR1 and CDR2 from the germline V gene are MNHEY and SVGAGI.

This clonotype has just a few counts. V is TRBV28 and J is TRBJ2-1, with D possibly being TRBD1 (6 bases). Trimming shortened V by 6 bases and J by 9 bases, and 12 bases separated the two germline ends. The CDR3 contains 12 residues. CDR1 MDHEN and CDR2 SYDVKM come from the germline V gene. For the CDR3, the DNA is TGTGCCAGCAGGAATACAGGGAGTGAGCAGTTCTTC. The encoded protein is CASRNTGSEQFF.

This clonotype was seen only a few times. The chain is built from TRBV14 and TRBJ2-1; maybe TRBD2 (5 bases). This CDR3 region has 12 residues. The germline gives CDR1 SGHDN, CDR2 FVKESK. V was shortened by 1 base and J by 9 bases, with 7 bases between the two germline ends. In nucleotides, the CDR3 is TGTGCCAGCAGCCAAGTTCGGGGTGAGCAGTTCTTC. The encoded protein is CASSQVRGEQFF. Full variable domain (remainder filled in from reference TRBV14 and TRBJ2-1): EAGVTQFPSHSVIEKGQTVTLRCDPISGHDNLYWYRRVMGKEIKFLLHFVKESKQDESGMPNNRFLAERTGGTYSTLKVQPAELEDSGVYFCASSQVRGEQFFGPGTRLTVL.

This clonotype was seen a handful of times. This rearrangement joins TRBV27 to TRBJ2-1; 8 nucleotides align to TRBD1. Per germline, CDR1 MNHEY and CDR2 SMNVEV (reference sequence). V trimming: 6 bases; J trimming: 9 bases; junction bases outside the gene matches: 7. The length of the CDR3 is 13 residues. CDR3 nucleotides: TGTGCCAGCAGCCAGGGGGCAGGCGGTGAGCAGTTCTTC. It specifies CASSQGAGGEQFF.

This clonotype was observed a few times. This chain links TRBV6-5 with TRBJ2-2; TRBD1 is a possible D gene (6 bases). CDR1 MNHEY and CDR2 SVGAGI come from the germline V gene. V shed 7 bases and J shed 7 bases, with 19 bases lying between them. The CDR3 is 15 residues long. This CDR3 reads CASTGRQARLGELFF. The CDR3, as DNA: TGTGCCAGCACGGGACGACAGGCCCGACTCGGGGAGCTGTTTTTT.

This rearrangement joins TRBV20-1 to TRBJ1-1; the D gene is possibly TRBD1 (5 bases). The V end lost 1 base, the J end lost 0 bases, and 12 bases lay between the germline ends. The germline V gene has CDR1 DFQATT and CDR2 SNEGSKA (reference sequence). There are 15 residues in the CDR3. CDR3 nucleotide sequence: TGCAGTGCTAGAGTTTGGGGGAATATGAACACTGAAGCTTTCTTT. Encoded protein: CSARVWGNMNTEAFF.

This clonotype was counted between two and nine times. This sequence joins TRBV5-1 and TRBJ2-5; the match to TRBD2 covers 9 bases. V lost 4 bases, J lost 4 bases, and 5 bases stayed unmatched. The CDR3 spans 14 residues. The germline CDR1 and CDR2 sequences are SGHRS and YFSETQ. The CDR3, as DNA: TGCGCCAGCAGCCCTAAGACTAGCGGAGAGACCCAGTACTTC. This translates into CASSPKTSGETQYF.

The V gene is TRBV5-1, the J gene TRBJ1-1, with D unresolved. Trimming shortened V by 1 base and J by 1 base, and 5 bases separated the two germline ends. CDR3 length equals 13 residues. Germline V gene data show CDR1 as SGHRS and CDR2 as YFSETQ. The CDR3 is CASSLWKNTEAFF. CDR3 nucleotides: TGCGCCAGCAGCTTGTGGAAGAACACTGAAGCTTTCTTT.